The 11 T cell receptor beta chains listed next were all sequenced from one sample in a study of blood T cell repertoires in COVID-19. TCRdb's table, derived via immunoSEQ multiplex PCR, lists solely in-frame clones and lacks some. The sample contains fewer than 300,000 clones, 75% to 90% of which appear only once. Material: peripheral blood. Every receptor here comes from a young man with acute or convalescent COVID-19.

This clone was recorded once. This chain joins TRBV19 and TRBJ1-1, with 9 positions matching TRBD1. Germline lookup yields CDR1 LNHDA and CDR2 SQIVND (reference sequence). The length of the CDR3 is 16 residues. V lost 10 bases, J lost 1 base, and 13 bases stayed unmatched. CDR3 nucleotides: TGTGCCACCCAGGGGACAGGGCGTGTTCGGAACACTGAAGCTTTCTTT. Translating gives CATQGTGRVRNTEAFF.

V is TRBV5-1 and J is TRBJ2-2, with TRBD1 matching over 7 bases. This CDR3 spans 14 amino acids. Germline assignment: CDR1 SGHRS and CDR2 YFSETQ. The trim removed 3 bases at V and 4 bases at J, leaving 3 bases unmatched. The CDR3: CASSWTGSTGELFF. Here the CDR3 DNA reads TGCGCCAGCAGCTGGACAGGTTCCACCGGGGAGCTGTTTTTT.

This chain connects TRBV7-9 to TRBJ1-4; maybe TRBD1 (6 bases). The ends were cut back, 2 bases at V and 7 bases at J, with 8 bases in the middle. This CDR3 comprises 13 residues. Germline CDR1 SEHNR, CDR2 FQNEAQ (reference sequence). CDR3 coding DNA: TGTGCCAGCAGCTTACAGGGGAGTGAAAAACTGTTTTTT. Translating gives CASSLQGSEKLFF. Complete variable domain (other parts from reference TRBV7-9 and TRBJ1-4): DTGVSQNPRHKITKRGQNVTFRCDPISEHNRLYWYRQTLGQGPEFLTYFQNEAQLEKSRLLSDRFSAERPKGSFSTLEIQRTEQGDSAMYLCASSLQGSEKLFFGSGTQLSVL.

The chain carries TRBV5-4 and TRBJ1-6; 9 bases agree with TRBD1. Losses at the gene ends were 4 bases for V and 7 bases for J; bases not matched to a gene: 9. Germline loops: CDR1 SGHNT, CDR2 YYREEE (reference sequence). This CDR3 is built from 16 residues. The CDR3 region is CASSLGAGQGNSPLHF. DNA of the CDR3: TGTGCCAGCAGCCTTGGTGCGGGACAGGGAAATTCACCCCTCCACTTT.

V usage is TRBV27 and J usage is TRBJ2-7, with 11 positions matching TRBD2. V shed 5 bases and J 6 bases; nucleotides not matched to a gene: 15. The CDR3 runs to 17 residues. Germline CDR1 reads MNHEY; CDR2 reads SMNVEV (reference sequence). This CDR3 reads CASSPALAGGPGGEQYF. DNA of the CDR3: TGTGCCAGCAGTCCCGCGCTAGCGGGAGGTCCTGGGGGCGAGCAGTACTTC.

The V call is TRBV28, the J call TRBJ1-6; D is unresolved. The germline V gene has CDR1 MDHEN and CDR2 SYDVKM. V was clipped by 4 bases and J by 0 bases, with 10 bases between them. This CDR3 contains 16 residues. The DNA for the CDR3 is TGTGCCAGCAGTTCGGCGAGGAGCTCCTATAATTCACCCCTCCACTTT. It is translated as CASSSARSSYNSPLHF.

As regards this clone: At one of its ends the junction is not consistent with the germline gene, which may arise from a read error. J is TRBJ1-3 and V is TRBV6-6; tentative D call: TRBD1 (6 bases). The CDR3 sequence is 12 residues long. Germline CDR1 and CDR2: MNHNY and SVGAGI (reference sequence). The CDR3 here is CASTLQGTTIYF. CDR3 DNA: TGTGCCAGCACCCTACAGGGAACCACCATATATTTT.

The table lists this clone with a count of one. The chain combines TRBV19 with TRBJ2-1; D remains ambiguous. The germline CDR1 and CDR2 sequences are LNHDA and SQIVND (reference sequence). This CDR3 region has 14 residues. With 4 bases removed from V and 5 bases from J, the gap between germline ends came to 12 bases. The CDR3: CASSKSGLDNEQFF. CDR3 nucleotides: TGTGCCAGTAGTAAATCGGGTCTGGACAATGAGCAGTTCTTC.

The V call is TRBV25-1, the J call TRBJ2-7; D remains unclear. Germline assignment: CDR1 MGHDK and CDR2 SYGVNS. The length of the CDR3 is 12 residues. The V end lost 8 bases, the J end lost 3 bases, and 11 bases lay between the germline ends. CDR3 in amino acids: CASGGTGYEQYF. The CDR3, as DNA: TGTGCCAGCGGCGGAACGGGCTACGAGCAGTACTTC.

A single count supports this clone. The CDR3 region is CASSPAGTGYTF. The CDR3 DNA is TGTGCCAGCAGCCCCGCAGGAACGGGCTACACCTTC. The J gene is TRBJ1-2, the V gene TRBV9; D call uncertain. Trimming took 4 bases from V and 8 from J, leaving 12 bases between them. The CDR3 extends over 12 amino acids. The germline gives CDR1 SGDLS, CDR2 YYNGEE.

This clone was detected once. This rearrangement joins TRBV28 to TRBJ1-1; 8 nucleotides match TRBD1. CDR3 size: 16 residues. Germline V gives CDR1 MDHEN, CDR2 SYDVKM. With V trimmed by 6 bases and J by 0 bases, 9 bases remained unmatched. The CDR3 DNA reads TGTGCCAGCAGCTTGGGGACAGGTGTTATGAACACTGAAGCTTTCTTT. Translated, it gives CASSLGTGVMNTEAFF.